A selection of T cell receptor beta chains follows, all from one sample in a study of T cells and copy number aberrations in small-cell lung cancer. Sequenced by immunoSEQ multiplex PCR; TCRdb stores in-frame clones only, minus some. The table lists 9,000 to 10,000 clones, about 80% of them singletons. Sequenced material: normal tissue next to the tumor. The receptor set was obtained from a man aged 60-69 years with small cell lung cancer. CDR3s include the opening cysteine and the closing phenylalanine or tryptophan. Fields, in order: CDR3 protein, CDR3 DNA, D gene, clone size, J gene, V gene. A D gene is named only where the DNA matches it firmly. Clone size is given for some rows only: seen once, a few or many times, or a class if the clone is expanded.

CDR3: CASSPAGYYEQYF; DNA: TGTGCCAGCAGCCCGGCAGGGTACTACGAGCAGTACTTC; D: -; size: -; J: TRBJ2-7; V: TRBV9
CDR3: CSVTQGETQYF; DNA: TGCAGTGTAACTCAGGGAGAGACCCAGTACTTC; D: -; size: -; J: TRBJ2-5; V: TRBV20-1
CDR3: CSARQGDTQYF; DNA: TGCAGTGCGCGACAGGGGGATACGCAGTATTTT; D: TRBD1; size: -; J: TRBJ2-3; V: TRBV20-1
CDR3: CASSLARKDYRHEQYF; DNA: TGTGCCAGCAGCTTAGCTAGGAAGGACTACCGCCACGAGCAGTACTTC; D: -; size: -; J: TRBJ2-7; V: TRBV11-3
CDR3: CASSPPTENTEAFF; DNA: TGTGCCAGCAGTCCCCCGACGGAGAACACTGAAGCTTTCTTT; D: -; size: -; J: TRBJ1-1; V: TRBV28
CDR3: CASSPQLLAGNSIVYEQYF; DNA: TGTGCCAGCAGCCCACAACTACTAGCGGGGAACTCCATAGTTTACGAGCAGTACTTC; D: TRBD2; size: few; J: TRBJ2-7; V: TRBV7-9
CDR3: CASSLSSGTSTDTQYF; DNA: TGTGCCAGCAGTTTATCGAGCGGGACTAGCACAGATACGCAGTATTTT; D: TRBD2; size: -; J: TRBJ2-3; V: TRBV27
CDR3: CASSSGLAGGPIQETQYF; DNA: TGTGCCAGCAGCTCGGGGCTAGCGGGAGGCCCAATCCAAGAGACCCAGTACTTC; D: TRBD2; size: -; J: TRBJ2-5; V: TRBV5-4
CDR3: CASSGGLAGVSEQYF; DNA: TGTGCCAGCAGTGGGGGACTAGCGGGAGTATCCGAGCAGTACTTC; D: TRBD2; size: few; J: TRBJ2-7; V: TRBV6-1
CDR3: CSFRVQNTIYF; DNA: TGCAGTTTTAGGGTCCAAAACACCATATATTTT; D: -; size: -; J: TRBJ1-3; V: TRBV20-1
CDR3: CASREVGDYNEQFF; DNA: TGTGCCAGCAGGGAGGTGGGAGACTACAATGAGCAGTTCTTC; D: -; size: -; J: TRBJ2-1; V: TRBV6-6
CDR3: CASSPLAGVSTDTQYF; DNA: TGTGCCAGCAGTCCCCTAGCGGGAGTGAGTACAGATACGCAGTATTTT; D: TRBD2; size: once; J: TRBJ2-3; V: TRBV25-1
CDR3: CASSPEGNTIYF; DNA: TGTGCCAGCAGTCCGGAGGGAAACACCATATATTTT; D: -; size: -; J: TRBJ1-3; V: TRBV28
CDR3: CASSQGLTPSSGNTIYF; DNA: TGCGCCAGCAGTCAGGGGCTAACCCCGAGCTCTGGAAACACCATATATTTT; D: -; size: -; J: TRBJ1-3; V: TRBV5-1
CDR3: CASSYRSRAEAFF; DNA: TGTGCCAGCAGTTACCGGTCACGCGCTGAAGCTTTCTTT; D: -; size: -; J: TRBJ1-1; V: TRBV6-6
CDR3: CASSWEGQGTNEKLFF; DNA: TGCGCCAGCAGCTGGGAAGGACAGGGGACTAATGAAAAACTGTTTTTT; D: TRBD1; size: -; J: TRBJ1-4; V: TRBV5-1
CDR3: CASSTDVNTEAFF; DNA: TGTGCCAGCAGCACAGATGTGAACACTGAAGCTTTCTTT; D: -; size: -; J: TRBJ1-1; V: TRBV6-5
CDR3: CASKGTPSGANVLTF; DNA: TGTGCCAGCAAGGGGACGCCCTCTGGGGCCAACGTCCTGACTTTC; D: -; size: -; J: TRBJ2-6; V: TRBV9
CDR3: CASSKGTPGAEAFF; DNA: TGTGCCAGTAGTAAAGGGACTCCGGGGGCTGAAGCTTTCTTT; D: -; size: -; J: TRBJ1-1; V: TRBV19
CDR3: CASSDRSRGSFEKLFF; DNA: TGTGCCAGCAGCGATCGATCAAGGGGCAGTTTCGAAAAACTGTTTTTT; D: -; size: -; J: TRBJ1-4; V: TRBV7-9
CDR3: CASSESSGSDEQYF; DNA: TGTGCCAGCAGTGAATCCTCCGGCTCGGACGAGCAGTACTTC; D: -; size: few; J: TRBJ2-7; V: TRBV25-1
CDR3: CASGVNSGNEQFF; DNA: TGTGCCAGCGGAGTAAACTCGGGCAATGAGCAGTTCTTC; D: -; size: -; J: TRBJ2-1; V: TRBV2
CDR3: CASSPLGGREGRETQYF; DNA: TGTGCCAGCAGCCCTCTCGGCGGGCGGGAGGGCCGTGAGACCCAGTACTTC; D: TRBD2; size: once; J: TRBJ2-5; V: TRBV14
CDR3: CASSFQGAGEKLFF; DNA: TGTGCCAGCAGCTTTCAGGGGGCAGGTGAAAAACTGTTTTTT; D: TRBD1; size: -; J: TRBJ1-4; V: TRBV5-4
CDR3: CASSATQNTEAFF; DNA: TGTGCCAGCAGCGCCACACAGAACACTGAAGCTTTCTTT; D: -; size: -; J: TRBJ1-1; V: TRBV11-2
CDR3: CASSPGQNTEAFF; DNA: TGTGCCAGCTCACCTGGACAGAACACTGAAGCTTTCTTT; D: -; size: -; J: TRBJ1-1; V: TRBV18
CDR3: CASGLSLAGEPGTQYF; DNA: TGTGCCAGCGGACTATCCTTAGCGGGGGAGCCGGGGACCCAGTACTTC; D: TRBD2; size: few; J: TRBJ2-5; V: TRBV9
CDR3: CSVEDHRGRSYEQYF; DNA: TGCAGCGTTGAAGATCATAGGGGCCGATCCTACGAGCAGTACTTC; D: -; size: -; J: TRBJ2-7; V: TRBV29-1
CDR3: CASSLGGLAAYNEQFF; DNA: TGTGCCAGCAGCTTAGGGGGACTAGCGGCGTACAATGAGCAGTTCTTC; D: TRBD2; size: once; J: TRBJ2-1; V: TRBV11-2
CDR3: CASIEGGGQGTGYTF; DNA: TGTGCCAGCATTGAAGGGGGGGGGCAGGGGACTGGCTACACCTTC; D: -; size: once; J: TRBJ1-2; V: TRBV28
CDR3: CASSLWDSSHEQFF; DNA: TGTGCCAGCAGTTTATGGGACAGCTCCCATGAGCAGTTCTTC; D: TRBD1; size: -; J: TRBJ2-1; V: TRBV27
CDR3: CASSSTGGRSYNEQFF; DNA: TGTGCCAGCAGCTCGACCGGCGGGAGATCCTACAATGAGCAGTTCTTC; D: TRBD2; size: -; J: TRBJ2-1; V: TRBV9
CDR3: CASGLTGGGNQPQHF; DNA: TGTGCTAGTGGTTTGACAGGGGGAGGAAATCAGCCCCAGCATTTT; D: TRBD1; size: -; J: TRBJ1-5; V: TRBV12-5
CDR3: CASSSNRYEQYF; DNA: TGTGCCAGCAGTTCAAACCGCTACGAGCAGTACTTC; D: -; size: -; J: TRBJ2-7; V: TRBV7-2
CDR3: CASTDLSHQPQHF; DNA: TGTGCCAGTACTGACCTAAGCCATCAGCCCCAGCATTTT; D: -; size: once; J: TRBJ1-5; V: TRBV19
CDR3: CASSDSLGGGRRNTEAFF; DNA: TGTGCCAGCAGTGACTCGTTGGGGGGGGGCCGAAGGAACACTGAAGCTTTCTTT; D: -; size: -; J: TRBJ1-1; V: TRBV6-4
CDR3: CASMSGSTYEQYF; DNA: TGCGCCAGCATGAGCGGGAGCACCTACGAGCAGTACTTC; D: TRBD2; size: -; J: TRBJ2-7; V: TRBV10-2
CDR3: CASSLGRDRGTETQYF; DNA: TGTGCCAGCAGCTTAGGCCGGGACAGGGGAACAGAGACCCAGTACTTC; D: TRBD1; size: -; J: TRBJ2-5; V: TRBV7-9
CDR3: CASSSRVNYEQYF; DNA: TGCGCCAGCAGTAGCAGGGTCAACTACGAGCAGTACTTC; D: -; size: -; J: TRBJ2-7; V: TRBV5-1
CDR3: CASSLGRTGNTIYF; DNA: TGTGCCAGCAGCTTAGGCAGGACTGGAAACACCATATATTTT; D: -; size: few; J: TRBJ1-3; V: TRBV7-2
CDR3: CASSVDRGSHNEQFF; DNA: TGTGCCAGCAGTGTGGACAGGGGGTCCCACAATGAGCAGTTCTTC; D: TRBD1; size: -; J: TRBJ2-1; V: TRBV2
CDR3: CASSPGYYEQYF; DNA: TGTGCCAGCAGCCCGGGGTACTACGAGCAGTACTTC; D: -; size: -; J: TRBJ2-7; V: TRBV28
CDR3: CASSHSVGANVLTF; DNA: TGTGCCAGCAGTCACTCAGTTGGGGCCAACGTCCTGACTTTC; D: -; size: -; J: TRBJ2-6; V: TRBV11-2
CDR3: CASSPGTETYEQYF; DNA: TGTGCCAGCTCACCTGGGACCGAAACCTACGAGCAGTACTTC; D: -; size: -; J: TRBJ2-7; V: TRBV18
CDR3: CASSQDVGMGEQFF; DNA: TGCGCCAGCAGCCAAGACGTGGGAATGGGTGAGCAGTTCTTC; D: -; size: -; J: TRBJ2-1; V: TRBV4-1
CDR3: CASSPQQEAGELFF; DNA: TGTGCCAGCAGTCCCCAACAAGAAGCCGGGGAGCTGTTTTTT; D: -; size: -; J: TRBJ2-2; V: TRBV6-4
CDR3: CASSRQQETQYF; DNA: TGTGCCAGCAGTCGACAGCAAGAGACCCAGTACTTC; D: -; size: -; J: TRBJ2-5; V: TRBV2
CDR3: CATSRDYREQYF; DNA: TGTGCCACCAGCAGAGATTATCGCGAGCAGTACTTC; D: -; size: -; J: TRBJ2-7; V: TRBV15
CDR3: CASSPTPGLAGGPSYEQYF; DNA: TGTGCCAGCTCACCCACTCCGGGACTAGCGGGAGGCCCATCCTACGAGCAGTACTTC; D: TRBD2; size: -; J: TRBJ2-7; V: TRBV18
CDR3: CASAASSDTQYF; DNA: TGTGCCAGCGCGGCCTCGTCCGATACGCAGTATTTT; D: -; size: -; J: TRBJ2-3; V: TRBV25-1
CDR3: CASRLSGNIYEQYF; DNA: TGCGCCAGCAGGCTTTCGGGGAACATCTACGAGCAGTACTTC; D: -; size: -; J: TRBJ2-7; V: TRBV5-1
CDR3: CASSLGGAGDTQYF; DNA: TGTGCCAGCAGCTTAGGCGGGGCAGGAGATACGCAGTATTTT; D: -; size: -; J: TRBJ2-3; V: TRBV7-3
CDR3: CASSLAVEGRTGNTIYF; DNA: TGTGCCAGCAGCTTAGCGGTGGAGGGGCGGACAGGGAACACCATATATTTT; D: TRBD1; size: once; J: TRBJ1-3; V: TRBV7-9